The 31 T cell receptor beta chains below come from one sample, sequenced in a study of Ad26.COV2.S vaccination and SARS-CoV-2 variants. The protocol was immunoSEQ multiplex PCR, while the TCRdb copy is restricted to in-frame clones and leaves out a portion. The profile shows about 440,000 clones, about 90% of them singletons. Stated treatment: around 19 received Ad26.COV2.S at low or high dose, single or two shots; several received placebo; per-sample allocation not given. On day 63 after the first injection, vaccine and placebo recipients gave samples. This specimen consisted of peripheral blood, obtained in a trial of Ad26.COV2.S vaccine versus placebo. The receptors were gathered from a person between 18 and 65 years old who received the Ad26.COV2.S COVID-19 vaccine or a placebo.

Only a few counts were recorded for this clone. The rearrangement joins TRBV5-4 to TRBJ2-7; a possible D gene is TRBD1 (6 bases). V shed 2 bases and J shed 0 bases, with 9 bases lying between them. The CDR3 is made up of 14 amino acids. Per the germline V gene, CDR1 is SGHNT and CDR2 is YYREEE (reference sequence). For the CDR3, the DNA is TGTGCCAGCAGCTTCCAGGACAGCTCCTACGAGCAGTACTTC. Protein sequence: CASSFQDSSYEQYF.

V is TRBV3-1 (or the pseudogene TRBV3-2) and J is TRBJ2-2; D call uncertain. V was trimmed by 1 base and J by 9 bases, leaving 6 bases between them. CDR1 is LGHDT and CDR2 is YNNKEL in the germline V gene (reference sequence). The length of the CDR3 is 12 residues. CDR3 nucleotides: TGTGCCAGCAGCCAAGGCCCCTGGGAGCTGTTTTTT. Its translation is CASSQGPWELFF.

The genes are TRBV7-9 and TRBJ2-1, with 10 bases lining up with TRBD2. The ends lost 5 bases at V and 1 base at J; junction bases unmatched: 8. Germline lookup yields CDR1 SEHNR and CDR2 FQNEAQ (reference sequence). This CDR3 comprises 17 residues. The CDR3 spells CASSEGTSVLSYNEQFF. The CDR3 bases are TGTGCCAGCAGCGAAGGGACTAGCGTACTTTCCTACAATGAGCAGTTCTTC.

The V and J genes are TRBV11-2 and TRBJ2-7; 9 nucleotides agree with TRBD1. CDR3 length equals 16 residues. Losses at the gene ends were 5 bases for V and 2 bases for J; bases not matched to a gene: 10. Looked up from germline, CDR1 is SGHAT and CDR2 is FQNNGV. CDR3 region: CASSPTVGQGTYEQYF. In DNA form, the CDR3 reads TGTGCCAGCAGCCCCACCGTGGGACAGGGAACCTACGAGCAGTACTTC.

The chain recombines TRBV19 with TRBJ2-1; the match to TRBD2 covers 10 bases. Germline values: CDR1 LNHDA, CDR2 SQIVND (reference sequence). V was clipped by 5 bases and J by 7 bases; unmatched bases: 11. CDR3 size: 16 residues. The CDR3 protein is CASSFIAGGATNEQFF. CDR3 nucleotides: TGTGCCAGTAGTTTTATAGCGGGAGGAGCAACAAATGAGCAGTTCTTC.

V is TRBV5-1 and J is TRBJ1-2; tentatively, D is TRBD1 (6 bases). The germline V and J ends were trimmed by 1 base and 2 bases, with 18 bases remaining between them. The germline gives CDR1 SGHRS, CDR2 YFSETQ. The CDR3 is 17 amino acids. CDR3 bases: TGCGCCAGCAGCTTGATCTCGGCGGGGGGCGGAAACTATGGCTACACCTTC. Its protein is CASSLISAGGGNYGYTF.

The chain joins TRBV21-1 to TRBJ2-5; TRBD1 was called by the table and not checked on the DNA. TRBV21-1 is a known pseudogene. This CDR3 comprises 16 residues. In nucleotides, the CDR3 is TGTGCCAGCAGCTGCGTCGGAGGCAGGGGAGAAGAGACCCAGTACTTC. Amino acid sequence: CASSCVGGRGEETQYF.

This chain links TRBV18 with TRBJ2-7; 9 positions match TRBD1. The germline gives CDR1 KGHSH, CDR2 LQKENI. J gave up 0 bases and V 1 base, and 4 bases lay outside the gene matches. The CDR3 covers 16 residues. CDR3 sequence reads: CASSPQGQGSSYEQYF. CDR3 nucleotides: TGTGCCAGCTCACCACAAGGACAGGGGTCCTCCTACGAGCAGTACTTC.

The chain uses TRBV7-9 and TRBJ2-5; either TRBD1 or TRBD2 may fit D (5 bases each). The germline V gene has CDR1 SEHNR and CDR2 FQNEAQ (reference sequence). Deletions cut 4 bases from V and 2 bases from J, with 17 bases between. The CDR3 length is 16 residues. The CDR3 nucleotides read TGTGCCAGCAGCTCCCGTGGGACGGTGGGTCAAGAGACCCAGTACTTC. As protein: CASSSRGTVGQETQYF. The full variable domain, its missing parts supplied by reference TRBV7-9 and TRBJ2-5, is DTGVSQNPRHKITKRGQNVTFRCDPISEHNRLYWYRQTLGQGPEFLTYFQNEAQLEKSRLLSDRFSAERPKGSFSTLEIQRTEQGDSAMYLCASSSRGTVGQETQYFGPGTRLLVL.

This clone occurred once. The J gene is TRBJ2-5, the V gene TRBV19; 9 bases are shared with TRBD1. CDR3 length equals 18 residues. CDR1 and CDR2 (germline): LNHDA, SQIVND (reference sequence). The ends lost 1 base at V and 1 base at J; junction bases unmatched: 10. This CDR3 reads CASSIGTGAISVQETQYF. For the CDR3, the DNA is TGTGCCAGTAGTATAGGGACAGGGGCGATTAGTGTCCAAGAGACCCAGTACTTC.

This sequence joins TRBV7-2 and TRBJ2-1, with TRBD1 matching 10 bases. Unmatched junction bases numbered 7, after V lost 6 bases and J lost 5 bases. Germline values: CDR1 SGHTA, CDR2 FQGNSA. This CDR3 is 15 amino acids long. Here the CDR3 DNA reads TGTGCCAGCAGTTTGGACAGGGGGACCCACAATGAGCAGTTCTTC. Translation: CASSLDRGTHNEQFF.

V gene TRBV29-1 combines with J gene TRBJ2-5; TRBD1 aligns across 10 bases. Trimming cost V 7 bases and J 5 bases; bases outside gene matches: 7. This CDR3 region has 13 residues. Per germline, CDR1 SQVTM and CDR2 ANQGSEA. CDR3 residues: CSARQGATETQYF. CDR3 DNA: TGCAGCGCCCGACAGGGGGCCACCGAGACCCAGTACTTC.

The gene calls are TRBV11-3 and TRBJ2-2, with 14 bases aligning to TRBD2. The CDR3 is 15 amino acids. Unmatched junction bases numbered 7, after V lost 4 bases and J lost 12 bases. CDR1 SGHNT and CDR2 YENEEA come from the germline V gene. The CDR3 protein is CASSSGLAGEVQLFF. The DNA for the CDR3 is TGTGCCAGCAGCTCGGGACTAGCGGGAGAGGTTCAGCTGTTTTTT.

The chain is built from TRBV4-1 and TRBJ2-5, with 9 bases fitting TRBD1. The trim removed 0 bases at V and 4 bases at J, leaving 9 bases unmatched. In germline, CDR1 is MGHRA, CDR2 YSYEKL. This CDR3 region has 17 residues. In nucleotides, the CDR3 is TGCGCCAGCAGCCAAGACGGGGCGGGACAGGGAGTAGAGACCCAGTACTTC. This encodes CASSQDGAGQGVETQYF.

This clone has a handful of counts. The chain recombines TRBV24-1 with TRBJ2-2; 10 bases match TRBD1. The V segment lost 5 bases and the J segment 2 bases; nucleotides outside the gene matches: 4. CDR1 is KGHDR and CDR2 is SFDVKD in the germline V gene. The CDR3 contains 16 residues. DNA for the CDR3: TGTGCCACCAGTGTCTCGACAGGGGGCAACACCGGGGAGCTGTTTTTT. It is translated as CATSVSTGGNTGELFF.

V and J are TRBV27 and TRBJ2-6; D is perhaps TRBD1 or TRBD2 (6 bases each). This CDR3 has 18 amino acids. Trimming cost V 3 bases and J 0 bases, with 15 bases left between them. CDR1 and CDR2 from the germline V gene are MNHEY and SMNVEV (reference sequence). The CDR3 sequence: CASSFRGARPSGANVLTF. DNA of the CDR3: TGTGCCAGCAGTTTTAGGGGGGCCAGGCCCTCTGGGGCCAACGTCCTGACTTTC.

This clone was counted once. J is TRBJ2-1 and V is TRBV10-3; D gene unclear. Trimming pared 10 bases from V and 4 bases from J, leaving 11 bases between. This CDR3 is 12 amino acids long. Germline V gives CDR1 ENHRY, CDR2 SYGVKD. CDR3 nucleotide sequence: TGTGCCACTACCGGACCGTACAATGAGCAGTTCTTC. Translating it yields CATTGPYNEQFF.

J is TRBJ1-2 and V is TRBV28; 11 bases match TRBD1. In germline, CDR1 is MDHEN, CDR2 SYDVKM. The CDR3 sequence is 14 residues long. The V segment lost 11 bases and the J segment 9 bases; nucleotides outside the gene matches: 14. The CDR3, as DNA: TGTGCCTTAGAGGACAGGGGGCGCCCGAGGCGCTACACCTTC. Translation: CALEDRGRPRRYTF.

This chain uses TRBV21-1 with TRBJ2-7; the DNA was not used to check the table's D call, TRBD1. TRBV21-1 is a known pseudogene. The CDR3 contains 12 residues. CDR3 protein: CASSKVGREQYF. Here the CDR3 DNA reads TGTGCCAGCAGCAAAGTGGGGCGGGAGCAGTACTTC.

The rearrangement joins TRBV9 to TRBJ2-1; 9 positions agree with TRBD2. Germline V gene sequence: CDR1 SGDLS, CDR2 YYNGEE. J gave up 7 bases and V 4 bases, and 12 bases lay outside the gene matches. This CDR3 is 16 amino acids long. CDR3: CASSLPGGRAVNEQFF. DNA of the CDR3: TGTGCCAGCAGCCTCCCTGGCGGGAGGGCCGTTAATGAGCAGTTCTTC.

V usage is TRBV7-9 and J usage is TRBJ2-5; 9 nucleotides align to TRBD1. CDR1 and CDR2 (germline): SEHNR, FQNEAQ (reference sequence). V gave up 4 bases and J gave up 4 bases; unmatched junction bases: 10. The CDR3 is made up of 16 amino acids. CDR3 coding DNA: TGTGCCAGCAGCTCCCAGAAGGGACAGGGAATAGAGACCCAGTACTTC. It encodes CASSSQKGQGIETQYF.

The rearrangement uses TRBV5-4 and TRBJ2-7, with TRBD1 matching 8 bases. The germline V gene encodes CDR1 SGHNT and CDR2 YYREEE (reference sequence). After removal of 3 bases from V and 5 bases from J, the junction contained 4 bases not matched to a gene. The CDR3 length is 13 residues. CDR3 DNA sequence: TGTGCCAGCAGCTCCTTGGACAGGGACGAGCAGTACTTC. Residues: CASSSLDRDEQYF.

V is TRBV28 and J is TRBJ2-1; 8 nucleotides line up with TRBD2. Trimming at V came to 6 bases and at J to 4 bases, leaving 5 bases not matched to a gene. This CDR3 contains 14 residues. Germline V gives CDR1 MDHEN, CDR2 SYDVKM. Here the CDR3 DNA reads TGTGCCAGCAGCCGGGAGGGTTGGTACAATGAGCAGTTCTTC. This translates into CASSREGWYNEQFF.

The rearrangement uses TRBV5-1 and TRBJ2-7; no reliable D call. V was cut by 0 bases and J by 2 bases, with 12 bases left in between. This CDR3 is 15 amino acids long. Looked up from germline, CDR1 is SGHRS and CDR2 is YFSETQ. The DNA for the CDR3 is TGCGCCAGCAGCTTGGCGGGCGTAGGACCCTACGAGCAGTACTTC. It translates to CASSLAGVGPYEQYF.

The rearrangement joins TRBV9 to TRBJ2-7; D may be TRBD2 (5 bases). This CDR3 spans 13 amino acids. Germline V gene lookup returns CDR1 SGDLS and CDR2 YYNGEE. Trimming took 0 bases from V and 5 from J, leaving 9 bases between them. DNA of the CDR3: TGTGCCAGCAGCGTAGACGCGGGCGACGAGCAGTACTTC. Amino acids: CASSVDAGDEQYF.

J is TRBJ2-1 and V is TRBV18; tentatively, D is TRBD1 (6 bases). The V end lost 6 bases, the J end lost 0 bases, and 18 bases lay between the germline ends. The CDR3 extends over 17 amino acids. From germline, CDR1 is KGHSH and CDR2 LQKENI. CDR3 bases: TGTGCCAGCTCTCGGACAGTTTACAAGTCCTCCTACAATGAGCAGTTCTTC. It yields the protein CASSRTVYKSSYNEQFF.

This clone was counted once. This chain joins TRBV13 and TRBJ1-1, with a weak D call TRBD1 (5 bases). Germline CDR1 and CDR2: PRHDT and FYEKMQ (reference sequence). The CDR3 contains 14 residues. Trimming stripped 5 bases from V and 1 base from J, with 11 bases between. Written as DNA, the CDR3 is TGTGCCAGCAGCGTGGGACTCCGGAACACTGAAGCTTTCTTT. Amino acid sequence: CASSVGLRNTEAFF.

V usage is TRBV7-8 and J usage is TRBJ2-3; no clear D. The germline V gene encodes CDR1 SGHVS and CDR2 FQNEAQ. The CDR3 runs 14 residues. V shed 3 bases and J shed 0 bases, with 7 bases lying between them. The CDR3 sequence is CASSFASSTDTQYF. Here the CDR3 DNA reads TGTGCCAGCAGCTTCGCTTCTAGCACAGATACGCAGTATTTT. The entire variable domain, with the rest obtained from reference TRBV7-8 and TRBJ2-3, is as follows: GAGVSQSPRYKVAKRGQDVALRCDPISGHVSLFWYQQALGQGPEFLTYFQNEAQLDKSGLPSDRFFAERPEGSVSTLKIQRTQQEDSAVYLCASSFASSTDTQYFGPGTRLTVL.

CDR3 region: CASSDWTGTNSYEQYF. CDR3 DNA sequence: TGTGCCAGCAGTGACTGGACAGGGACGAACTCCTACGAGCAGTACTTC. The chain links TRBV2 to TRBJ2-7; 8 bases map to TRBD1. The CDR3 has 16 residues. The germline gives CDR1 SNHLY, CDR2 FYNNEI. Trimming took 3 bases from V and 0 from J; bases not matched to a gene: 7.

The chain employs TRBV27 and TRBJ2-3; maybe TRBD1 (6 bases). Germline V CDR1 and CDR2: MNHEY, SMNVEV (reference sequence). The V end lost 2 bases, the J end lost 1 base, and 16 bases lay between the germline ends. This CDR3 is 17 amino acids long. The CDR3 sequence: CASSLGHRAQGTDTQYF. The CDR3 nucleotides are TGTGCCAGCAGTTTAGGGCACAGGGCCCAAGGCACAGATACGCAGTATTTT.

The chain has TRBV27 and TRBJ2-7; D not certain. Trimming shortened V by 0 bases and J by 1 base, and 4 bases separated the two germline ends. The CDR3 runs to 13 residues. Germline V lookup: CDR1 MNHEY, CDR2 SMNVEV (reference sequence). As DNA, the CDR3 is TGTGCCAGCAGTTTATCGAATTCCTACGAGCAGTACTTC. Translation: CASSLSNSYEQYF.